This TCR beta chain was identified during a study of a mutant IDH1 vaccine in newly diagnosed glioma. Study context: The patients were given eight vaccinations, one each in weeks 1, 3, 5, 7, 11, 15, 19 and 23.

The CDR3 is made up of 15 amino acids. V was pared by 2 bases and J by 3 bases, with 11 bases between. CDR1 KGHSH and CDR2 LQKENI come from the germline V gene. Described time point: week 11, during vaccination. The vaccine gave 300 ug of a 20-mer mutant IDH1 peptide subcutaneously per dose. About this clone itself: What it recognizes is unknown.

Measured with immunoSEQ multiplex PCR; TCRdb has only the in-frame clones, and not every one. Of about 40,000 clones listed, 75% to 85% are singletons. This chain connects TRBV18 to TRBJ2-1; D call uncertain. The source is a woman aged 25 to 39 with glioma. Some clones in this sample may be carry-over from other donors' samples. Sample: peripheral blood mononuclear cells (PBMCs), taken from a glioma patient whose treatment included an IDH1 peptide vaccine. As DNA, the CDR3 is TGTGCCAGCTCACCAAGGGATTTATTCTACAATGAGCAGTTCTTC. Translation: CASSPRDLFYNEQFF.